A selection of T cell receptor beta chains follows, all from one sample in a study of blood T cell repertoires in COVID-19. Assay: immunoSEQ multiplex PCR; the TCRdb copy retains only in-frame clones and omits some. The table shows just over 650,000 clones, with over 80% occurring only once. Sequenced: peripheral blood. Receptor source: a woman under 30 with acute or convalescent COVID-19. CDR3s include the opening cysteine and the closing phenylalanine or tryptophan. Each record gives: CDR3 length, J gene, D gene, clone size, V gene, CDR3 DNA, CDR3 protein. A D gene is named only where the DNA matches it firmly. Expanded clones are given a class, and other clones once, few, many or no size at all.

>17|TRBJ2-7|.|.|TRBV27
TGTGCCAGCAGTGAATCCCCATGGAGCCACTGGGGGGACGAGCAGTACTTC
CASSESPWSHWGDEQYF
>14|TRBJ2-4|.|.|TRBV19
TGTGCCAGTAGTCCTCCCGGGACACAAAACATTCAGTACTTC
CASSPPGTQNIQYF
>11|TRBJ1-1|.|.|TRBV3-1/TRBV3-2
TGTGCCAGCAGCCAAAACGGGGGAGCTTTCTTT
CASSQNGGAFF
>20|TRBJ1-3|TRBD1|.|TRBV10-3
TGTGCCATCAGTGGAAGTACAGGGGAAGAGGATTCCGACTCTGGAAACACCATATATTTT
CAISGSTGEEDSDSGNTIYF
>15|TRBJ2-7|.|.|TRBV5-1
TGCGCCAGCAGCTTGGGTACAGGGTTAAACTACGAGCAGTACTTC
CASSLGTGLNYEQYF
>14|TRBJ2-1|.|.|TRBV7-7
TGTGCCAGCAGCCCAAGCGGGTCTGAGGATGAGCAGTTCTTC
CASSPSGSEDEQFF
>13|TRBJ2-2|.|.|TRBV12-3/TRBV12-4
TGTGCCAGCAGTCTCGGCGGCGGCGGGGAGCTGTTTTTT
CASSLGGGGELFF
>15|TRBJ2-5|TRBD1|.|TRBV5-1
TGCGCCAGCAGCCCGACGGGACAGGGGGGAGAGACCCAGTACTTC
CASSPTGQGGETQYF
>13|TRBJ1-1|TRBD1|.|TRBV30
TGTGCCTGGGACACAGGGACAGGCACTGAAGCTTTCTTT
CAWDTGTGTEAFF
>14|TRBJ1-2|TRBD1|.|TRBV19
TGTGCCAGTAGTATTGCAGGGGGCGGTTATGGCTACACCTTC
CASSIAGGGYGYTF
>14|TRBJ1-5|.|.|TRBV11-2
TGTGCCAGCAGCCCAACAGGAAGCAATCAGCCCCAGCATTTT
CASSPTGSNQPQHF
>14|TRBJ2-3|TRBD2|.|TRBV4-2
TGTGCCGCGTCGGGCGGGGGGCCGGGTGATACGCAGTATTTT
CAASGGGPGDTQYF
>14|TRBJ1-2|.|few|TRBV3-1/TRBV3-2
TGTGCCAGCAGCCAAGCCGGAGCTAACTATGGCTACACCTTC
CASSQAGANYGYTF
>16|TRBJ2-1|.|.|TRBV24-1
TGTGCCACCAGTGATTCGGGCGGGGGCGTTGGGGATGAGCAGTTCTTC
CATSDSGGGVGDEQFF
>12|TRBJ2-7|.|.|TRBV13
TGTGCCAGCAGCTCAGGGAGATACGAGCAGTACTTC
CASSSGRYEQYF
>17|TRBJ2-2|TRBD2|few|TRBV5-1
TGCGCCAGCAGCGCCCTGGTAGGAGCGGGGGACACCGGGGAGCTGTTTTTT
CASSALVGAGDTGELFF
>14|TRBJ2-7|TRBD2|.|TRBV27
TGTGCCAGCAGTTTTGGGAGGGAGGCCTACGAGCAGTACTTC
CASSFGREAYEQYF
>14|TRBJ2-6|.|.|TRBV10-3
TGTGCCACGCGACGGACTGATGGGGCCAACGTCCTGACTTTC
CATRRTDGANVLTF
>17|TRBJ2-1|.|.|TRBV9
TGTGCCAGCAGCGGACCTATTAGCGGCCTCTCCTACAATGAGCAGTTCTTC
CASSGPISGLSYNEQFF
>15|TRBJ2-2|.|.|TRBV2
TGTGCCAGCATGGTTATTAGCGGAGTCACCGGGGAGCTGTTTTTT
CASMVISGVTGELFF
>15|TRBJ2-1|.|.|TRBV21-1
TGTGCCAGCTGCGGGAGGGCCCCCTATTCCCTTGAGCAGTTCTTC
CASCGRAPYSLEQFF
>16|TRBJ1-2|TRBD1|once|TRBV2
TGTGCCAGCAGTCGACCACCGGGACAGGCGAACTATGGCTACACCTTC
CASSRPPGQANYGYTF
>13|TRBJ1-1|TRBD1|once|TRBV11-3
TGTGCCAGCCGCGGAGGGGGCGCGGCTGAAGCTTTCTTT
CASRGGGAAEAFF
>17|TRBJ2-1|TRBD2|once|TRBV3-1/TRBV3-2
TGTGCCAGCAGCCAAGGGTTTGGACTAGCGGGTTTCTATGAGCAGTTCTTC
CASSQGFGLAGFYEQFF
>16|TRBJ1-1|TRBD1|.|TRBV28
TGTGCCAGCAGCCCCGCCTCCGGGACAGGGTCCACTGAAGCTTTCTTT
CASSPASGTGSTEAFF
>17|TRBJ2-3|TRBD2|.|TRBV9
TGTGCCAGCAGCCCCAGGACCGGGACTAGCATATCAGATACGCAGTATTTT
CASSPRTGTSISDTQYF
>15|TRBJ1-1|.|.|TRBV4-2
TGTGCCAGCAGCCAAGAGGGGGGTCTGGGGACTGAAGCTTTCTTT
CASSQEGGLGTEAFF
>18|TRBJ1-2|TRBD1|once|TRBV7-2
TGTGCCAGCAGCTTAGTACGGGACAGGGCATTGTTTAACTATGGCTATACCTTC
CASSLVRDRALFNYGYTF
>14|TRBJ1-2|TRBD1|.|TRBV27
TGTGCCAGTTCCTCACCCGGGACAGGCCATGGCTACACCTTC
CASSSPGTGHGYTF
>15|TRBJ1-4|TRBD1|.|TRBV11-2
TGTGCCAGCAGCAACCTACAGGGGGAAGGTGAAAAACTGTTTTTT
CASSNLQGEGEKLFF
>15|TRBJ2-7|TRBD2|.|TRBV7-2
TGTGCCAGCAGCTTAGCGTGGGGGGGGAGGCGCGAGCAGTACTTC
CASSLAWGGRREQYF
>17|TRBJ2-1|.|.|TRBV18
TGTGCCAGCTCACCACTGTCGTCTACGGGCTCCTACAATGAGCAGTTCTTC
CASSPLSSTGSYNEQFF
>14|TRBJ1-4|.|.|TRBV6-1
TGTGCCAGCAGTGAGGGCAGTGAAAATGAAAAACTGTTTTTT
CASSEGSENEKLFF
>12|TRBJ2-1|.|.|TRBV5-4
TGTGCCAGCAGCTTAGGGGACAATGAGCAGTTCTTC
CASSLGDNEQFF
>19|TRBJ1-6|.|.|TRBV6-2/TRBV6-3
TGTGCCAGCAGTTACTCCCGGGGGGAAACTGAACTTTTAAGTTCACCCCTCCACTTT
CASSYSRGETELLSSPLHF
>19|TRBJ1-5|TRBD1|.|TRBV6-2/TRBV6-3
TGTGCCAGCAGTTACCTTAGGACAGGGGACCCCATGCGGAATCAGCCCCAGCATTTT
CASSYLRTGDPMRNQPQHF
>13|TRBJ2-1|.|.|TRBV9
TGTGCCAGCAGCGAGGGAGCGGACAGTGAGCAGTTCTTC
CASSEGADSEQFF
>15|TRBJ2-2|.|once|TRBV9
TGTGCCAGCAGCCCTTCACAGGGTTCCACCGGGGAGCTGTTTTTT
CASSPSQGSTGELFF
>16|TRBJ2-1|TRBD2|.|TRBV7-2
TGTGCCAGCAGCCCCCGAGGGGCTAGCGGGGGGAGTGAGCAGTTCTTC
CASSPRGASGGSEQFF
>15|TRBJ2-7|.|few|TRBV5-5
TGTGCCAGCGACAACCTCAGGAATGGCCCCTACGAGCAGTACTTC
CASDNLRNGPYEQYF